This TCR beta chain was sequenced during a study of blood T cell repertoires in COVID-19. Turning to the study itself: Spain, Italy and the United States supplied samples that represented acute and convalescent COVID-19.

Assay used: immunoSEQ multiplex PCR; TCRdb lists only in-frame clones, some missing. The top ten hold about 4.8% of the sample, which has about 160,000 clones, over 80% seen once. It was during active infection that Seattle patients were enrolled and then longitudinally followed. The V and J ends lost 4 bases and 6 bases, in that order; junction bases with no gene match: 4. Germline V CDR1 and CDR2: LGHNA, YNFKEQ. CDR3 length: 15 residues. The chain uses TRBV4-2 and TRBJ1-5, with 12 nucleotides matching TRBD1. This TCR derives from a man aged 30 to 39 with COVID-19, enrolled during active disease. The sample taken for sequencing was peripheral blood. The DNA of the CDR3 is TGTGCCAGCAGCCGGGACAGGGGGCTTGGTCAGCCCCAGCATTTT. This codes for CASSRDRGLGQPQHF.